The 16 T cell receptor beta chains given below trace back to one sample, sequenced in a study of cytomegalovirus exposure and HLA in healthy donors. Use of 60 Vbeta and 13 Jbeta primers characterized the PCR. Some clones are missing from TCRdb's copy, which holds only in-frame ones; the method was immunoSEQ multiplex PCR. The table records around 180,000 clones, 84% of them present only once. The specimen sequenced was PBMCs. These TCRs come from a girl under 10 years old in good health and CMV-seropositive.

This chain connects TRBV10-1 to TRBJ2-3, with 11 bases aligning to TRBD2. V lost 6 bases to trimming and J lost 5 bases; unmatched junction nucleotides: 4. CDR1 and CDR2 (germline): WNHNN, SYGVQD (reference sequence). This CDR3 is built from 14 residues. CDR3 nucleotides: TGCGCCAGCAGAACCGGGACTAGCGGAGATACGCAGTATTTT. Translated: CASRTGTSGDTQYF.

The chain joins TRBV7-8 to TRBJ1-2; D perhaps matches TRBD1 (6 bases). The germline V and J ends were trimmed by 5 bases and 2 bases, with 15 bases remaining between them. Germline loops: CDR1 SGHVS, CDR2 FQNEAQ. This CDR3 is 15 amino acids long. The CDR3 DNA reads TGTGCCAGCAGCATAAACAGGGTCCCGAACTATGGCTACACCTTC. Its protein product is CASSINRVPNYGYTF.

This clone was seen only a few times. V gene TRBV10-3 combines with J gene TRBJ1-2, with TRBD1 identical over 11 bases. V shed 2 bases and J 7 bases; nucleotides not matched to a gene: 6. Germline V gene data show CDR1 as ENHRY and CDR2 as SYGVKD. This CDR3 is 15 amino acids long. CDR3 loop: CAISERTGGDSGYTF. In nucleotides, the CDR3 is TGTGCCATCAGTGAGAGGACAGGGGGCGATAGTGGCTACACCTTC.

The chain employs TRBV9 and TRBJ2-1; 10 bases are shared with TRBD2. This CDR3 spans 16 amino acids. Trimming removed 3 bases from V and 9 bases from J; junction bases left unmatched: 12. Germline CDR1 SGDLS, CDR2 YYNGEE. The CDR3 nucleotides are TGTGCCAGCAGCGGCCTAGCGGGGGCGGGGGTGAGTGAGCAGTTCTTC. Protein sequence: CASSGLAGAGVSEQFF. Together with reference TRBV9 and TRBJ2-1, the CDR3 gives the full variable domain: DSGVTQTPKHLITATGQRVTLRCSPRSGDLSVYWYQQSLDQGLQFLIQYYNGEERAKGNILERFSAQQFPDLHSELNLSSLELGDSALYFCASSGLAGAGVSEQFFGPGTRLTVL.

This clone was counted a few times. The chain is built from TRBV2 and TRBJ2-2, with TRBD1 matching over 8 bases. The trim removed 5 bases at V and 7 bases at J, leaving 15 bases unmatched. The CDR3 runs to 17 residues. Germline CDR1 reads SNHLY; CDR2 reads FYNNEI. Here the CDR3 DNA reads TGTGCCAGCAGTAGGGACAGGTTTATAATCATGGGCGGGGAGCTGTTTTTT. This sequence encodes CASSRDRFIIMGGELFF.

V usage is TRBV28 and J usage is TRBJ1-2; 7 bases match TRBD1. Germline CDR1 is MDHEN and CDR2 is SYDVKM. V dropped 6 bases and J dropped 4; count of bases not matched to a gene: 11. The CDR3 is 15 amino acids. The CDR3 nucleotides read TGTGCCAGCAGCCCCGCCACAGGGGCGGCCTATGGCTACACCTTC. This codes for CASSPATGAAYGYTF.

The chain links TRBV27 to TRBJ2-7, with 8 bases aligning to TRBD2. CDR3 length equals 14 residues. Germline CDR1 and CDR2: MNHEY and SMNVEV (reference sequence). V lost 5 bases, J lost 6 bases, and 9 bases stayed unmatched. CDR3 sequence reads: CASSTPGLGSEQYF. In DNA, the CDR3 is TGTGCCAGCAGTACTCCGGGACTAGGCTCCGAGCAGTACTTC.

The rearrangement uses TRBV2 and TRBJ2-5, with D maybe TRBD1 (6 bases). With the DNA end fitting TRBJ2-7 better, the J assignment may be wrong. Germline V gene lookup returns CDR1 SNHLY and CDR2 FYNNEI. The CDR3 loop spans 14 amino acids. CDR3: CASSDQGITYEQYF. The CDR3 DNA follows: TGTGCCAGCAGTGATCAGGGGATTACCTACGAGCAGTACTTC.

This chain joins TRBV15 and TRBJ1-1; the match to TRBD1 covers 8 bases. J lost 3 bases, V lost 6 bases, and 6 bases had no gene match. The germline CDR1 and CDR2 sequences are LNHNV and YYDKDF (reference sequence). The CDR3 is made up of 14 amino acids. The CDR3 protein is CATSRDRRHTEAFF. CDR3 DNA sequence: TGTGCCACCAGTCGGGACAGGAGACACACTGAAGCTTTCTTT.

The gene calls are TRBV10-3 and TRBJ2-7, with TRBD1 identical over 7 bases. J lost 3 bases, V lost 11 bases, and 7 bases had no gene match. The germline CDR1 and CDR2 sequences are ENHRY and SYGVKD. This CDR3 comprises 12 residues. The CDR3 protein is CAASRQGYEQYF. The DNA for the CDR3 is TGTGCCGCCTCACGACAGGGCTACGAGCAGTACTTC.

The gene calls are TRBV19 and TRBJ1-5, with 10 bases fitting TRBD1. The CDR3 runs 14 residues. The germline V gene has CDR1 LNHDA and CDR2 SQIVND (reference sequence). The V and J ends lost 7 bases and 4 bases, in that order; junction bases with no gene match: 4. CDR3 loop: CASNDRGLNQPQHF. The CDR3 DNA sequence: TGTGCCAGTAACGACAGGGGGCTTAATCAGCCCCAGCATTTT.

The genes are TRBV5-1 and TRBJ2-1, with TRBD2 matching 11 bases. Looked up from germline, CDR1 is SGHRS and CDR2 is YFSETQ. The CDR3 runs to 16 residues. J lost 3 bases, V lost 0 bases, and 2 bases had no gene match. CDR3 loop: CASSLASGGLYNEQFF. DNA for the CDR3: TGCGCCAGCAGCTTGGCTAGCGGGGGGCTCTACAATGAGCAGTTCTTC.

The chain employs TRBV11-1 and TRBJ2-1; 8 bases match TRBD2. Germline loops: CDR1 SGHAT, CDR2 FQDESV (reference sequence). V lost 5 bases and J lost 0; bases outside the gene matches: 6. The CDR3 spans 16 residues. The CDR3 sequence is CASSPERGSSYNEQFF. The CDR3 nucleotides read TGTGCCAGCAGCCCGGAGCGGGGGAGCTCCTACAATGAGCAGTTCTTC.

The chain is built from TRBV7-9 and TRBJ2-5, with D tentatively TRBD1 (6 bases). The V end lost 1 base, the J end lost 4 bases, and 22 bases lay between the germline ends. Germline loops: CDR1 SEHNR, CDR2 FQNEAQ (reference sequence). This CDR3 contains 18 residues. In DNA, the CDR3 is TGTGCCAGCAGCTTAGGGTTCCCTATAGCGAGAGGGGGAGAGACCCAGTACTTC. This codes for CASSLGFPIARGGETQYF.

In its sample, this clone was seen a few times. The chain joins TRBV5-4 to TRBJ1-3; D call uncertain. Per germline, CDR1 SGHNT and CDR2 YYREEE (reference sequence). The CDR3 loop spans 16 amino acids. Deletions cut 1 base from V and 2 bases from J, with 13 bases between. CDR3 nucleotides: TGTGCCAGCAGCTTGTGGAGCCGGGTACCTGGAAACACCATATATTTT. The encoded protein is CASSLWSRVPGNTIYF.

This chain connects TRBV15 to TRBJ1-5; tentatively, D is TRBD1 (5 bases). Trimming shortened V by 0 bases and J by 6 bases, and 9 bases separated the two germline ends. CDR1 and CDR2 (germline): LNHNV, YYDKDF (reference sequence). The CDR3 totals 14 residues. As DNA, the CDR3 is TGTGCCACCAGCAGAGACAGGGAAACTCAGCCCCAGCATTTT. It encodes CATSRDRETQPQHF.